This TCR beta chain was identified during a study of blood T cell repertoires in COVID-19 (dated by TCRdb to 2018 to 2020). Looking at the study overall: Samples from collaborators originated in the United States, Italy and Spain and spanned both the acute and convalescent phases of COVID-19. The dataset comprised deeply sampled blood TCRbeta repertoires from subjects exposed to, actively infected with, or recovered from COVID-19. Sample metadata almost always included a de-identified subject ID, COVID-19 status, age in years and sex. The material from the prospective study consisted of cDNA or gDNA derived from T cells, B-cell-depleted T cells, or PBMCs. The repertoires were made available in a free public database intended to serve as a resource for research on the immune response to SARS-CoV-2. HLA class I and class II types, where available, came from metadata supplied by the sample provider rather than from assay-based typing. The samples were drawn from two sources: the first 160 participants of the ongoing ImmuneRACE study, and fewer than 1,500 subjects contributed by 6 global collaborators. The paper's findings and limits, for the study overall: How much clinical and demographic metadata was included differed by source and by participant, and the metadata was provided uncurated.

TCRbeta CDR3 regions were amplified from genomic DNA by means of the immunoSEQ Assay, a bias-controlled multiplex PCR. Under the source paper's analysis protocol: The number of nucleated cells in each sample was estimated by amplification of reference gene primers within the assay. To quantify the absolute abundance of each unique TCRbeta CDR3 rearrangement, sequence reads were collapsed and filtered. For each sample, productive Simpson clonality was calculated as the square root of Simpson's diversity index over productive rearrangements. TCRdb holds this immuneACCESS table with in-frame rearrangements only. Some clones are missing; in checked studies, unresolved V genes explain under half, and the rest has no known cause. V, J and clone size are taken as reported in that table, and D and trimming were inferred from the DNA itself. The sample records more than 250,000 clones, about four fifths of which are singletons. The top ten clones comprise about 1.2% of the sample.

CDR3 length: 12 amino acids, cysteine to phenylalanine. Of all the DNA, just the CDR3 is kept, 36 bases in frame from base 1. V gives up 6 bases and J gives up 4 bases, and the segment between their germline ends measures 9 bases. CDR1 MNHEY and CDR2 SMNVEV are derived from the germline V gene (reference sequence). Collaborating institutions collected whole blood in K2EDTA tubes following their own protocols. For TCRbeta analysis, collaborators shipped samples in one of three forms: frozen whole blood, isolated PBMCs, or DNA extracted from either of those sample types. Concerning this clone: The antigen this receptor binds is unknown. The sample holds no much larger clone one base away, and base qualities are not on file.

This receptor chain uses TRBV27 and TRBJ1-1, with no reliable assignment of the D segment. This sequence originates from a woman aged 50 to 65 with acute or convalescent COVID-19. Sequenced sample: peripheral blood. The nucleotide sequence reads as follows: TGTGCCAGCAGCCCCGCGGGCACTGAAGCTTTCTTT. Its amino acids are CASSPAGTEAFF.